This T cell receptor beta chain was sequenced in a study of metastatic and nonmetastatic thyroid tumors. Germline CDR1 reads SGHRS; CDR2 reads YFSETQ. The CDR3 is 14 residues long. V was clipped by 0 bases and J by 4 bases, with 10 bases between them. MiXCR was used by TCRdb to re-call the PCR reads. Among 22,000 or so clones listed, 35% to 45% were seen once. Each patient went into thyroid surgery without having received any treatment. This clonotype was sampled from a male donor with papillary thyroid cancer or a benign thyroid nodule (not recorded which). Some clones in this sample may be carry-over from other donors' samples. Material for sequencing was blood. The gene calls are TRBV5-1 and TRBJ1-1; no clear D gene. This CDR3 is CASSLVTESTEAFF. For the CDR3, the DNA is TGCGCCAGCAGCTTGGTTACGGAATCCACTGAAGCTTTCTTT.